This record covers a single TCR beta chain. Its antigen is unknown. Prior autoimmune disease or systemic immunosuppression barred patients. Produced via immunoSEQ multiplex PCR; TCRdb's table is partial and in-frame only. Of fewer than 35,000 clones in the sample, roughly 76% were seen once. The CDR3 totals 16 residues. Germline V gene lookup returns CDR1 WSHSY and CDR2 SAAADI. V was pared by 2 bases and J by 1 base, with 3 bases of the junction left unmatched. These data come from a study of OX40 agonist ivuxolimab in advanced cancers. At the level of the study: Clinicians treated patients with ivuxolimab, an agonistic anti-OX40 (CD134) antibody. Study conclusions and caveats: CD4+ and CD8+ blood T cells expanded clonally by week 6 at 0.1 to 3.0 mg/kg.

This chain uses TRBV10-2 with TRBJ2-2; 8 bases are shared with TRBD2. This specimen was CD4+ or CD8+ T cells sorted from blood, taken in a trial of the OX40 agonist ivuxolimab. The clonotype comes from an adult with an advanced solid tumor such as melanoma, head and neck, liver or kidney cancer. DNA for the CDR3: TGCGCCAGCAGTGAGCCGGGGGGGAAGAACACCGGGGAGCTGTTTTTT. Translation: CASSEPGGKNTGELFF.